This is a list of T cell receptor beta chains from one sample in a study of cytomegalovirus exposure and HLA in healthy donors. The protocol was immunoSEQ multiplex PCR, while the TCRdb copy is restricted to in-frame clones and leaves out a portion. Of some 120,000 clones in the sample, 15% were seen once. The material sequenced was PBMCs. The receptors were gathered from a young woman in good health and CMV-seronegative. Each CDR3 is given without its conserved first and last residue. Rows may omit the clone size; those that give it use once, few, many or a size class.

V,J,length,size,CDR3
TRBV30,TRBJ1-1,11,few,AWTDRADTGAF
TRBV7-6,TRBJ1-4,14,NA,ASSLAAGQGYEKLF
TRBV28,TRBJ1-5,12,NA,ASSFVRGNQPQH
TRBV11-2,TRBJ1-5,12,few,ASSHDRVNQPQH
TRBV4-1,TRBJ2-7,13,NA,ASSQEPGGPGEQY
TRBV19,TRBJ1-6,17,NA,ASSTSRGPGSSYNSPLH
TRBV5-6,TRBJ1-3,13,NA,ASSSGGSSGNTIY
TRBV10-3,TRBJ2-5,11,few,AITNGVQETQY
TRBV6-5,TRBJ1-4,12,NA,ASSPLGDFEKLF
TRBV29-1,TRBJ2-6,16,medium-sized,SVEGDTSSSSGANVLT
TRBV25-1,TRBJ1-5,12,NA,ASSEGGGGGPQH
TRBV25-1,TRBJ2-4,9,NA,ASSEYYIQY
TRBV4-3,TRBJ2-5,11,NA,ASSILAGETQY
TRBV27,TRBJ2-3,13,few,ASSSSPRSTDTQY
TRBV16,TRBJ1-1,12,few,ASSQSGVRTEAF
TRBV7-9,TRBJ2-3,14,few,ASSLDRVASTDTQY
TRBV2,TRBJ2-3,12,once,ASTRQGSTDTQY
TRBV5-1,TRBJ2-1,12,few,ASSLEQGYNEQF
TRBV6-5,TRBJ1-3,13,NA,ASSYSTGFGNTIY
TRBV6-1,TRBJ1-5,13,few,ASSEVLRSNQPQH
TRBV28,TRBJ1-2,11,few,ASSSPKPYGYT
TRBV4-1,TRBJ1-3,13,few,ASSHDRDRGYTIY
TRBV30,TRBJ1-1,12,NA,AWSRQWVNTEAF
TRBV6-6,TRBJ2-4,13,NA,ASSYQGMTKNIQY
TRBV27,TRBJ1-5,12,few,ASSLWTGGQPQH
TRBV9,TRBJ2-1,16,few,ASSGAGLAGGLGNEQF
TRBV28,TRBJ1-5,15,NA,ASSLRRGMGSNQPQH
TRBV7-8,TRBJ2-5,14,NA,ASSLANGQPQETQY
TRBV30,TRBJ2-5,12,few,ASIRPGTQETQY
TRBV7-2,TRBJ2-2,13,NA,ASSVRGLGTGELF
TRBV5-1,TRBJ2-1,15,few,ASSSYLTGTFDNEQF
TRBV28,TRBJ1-1,13,NA,ASSPRVPMNTEAF
TRBV7-2,TRBJ2-7,14,few,ASSLVGGGGQYEQY
TRBV6-6,TRBJ2-7,13,few,ASSYSRGNSYEQY
TRBV7-8,TRBJ1-2,14,NA,ASSPTSSGERYGYT
TRBV5-6,TRBJ1-2,14,NA,ASSGDRGRLTYGYT
TRBV15,TRBJ2-2,13,NA,ATSRTTANTGELF